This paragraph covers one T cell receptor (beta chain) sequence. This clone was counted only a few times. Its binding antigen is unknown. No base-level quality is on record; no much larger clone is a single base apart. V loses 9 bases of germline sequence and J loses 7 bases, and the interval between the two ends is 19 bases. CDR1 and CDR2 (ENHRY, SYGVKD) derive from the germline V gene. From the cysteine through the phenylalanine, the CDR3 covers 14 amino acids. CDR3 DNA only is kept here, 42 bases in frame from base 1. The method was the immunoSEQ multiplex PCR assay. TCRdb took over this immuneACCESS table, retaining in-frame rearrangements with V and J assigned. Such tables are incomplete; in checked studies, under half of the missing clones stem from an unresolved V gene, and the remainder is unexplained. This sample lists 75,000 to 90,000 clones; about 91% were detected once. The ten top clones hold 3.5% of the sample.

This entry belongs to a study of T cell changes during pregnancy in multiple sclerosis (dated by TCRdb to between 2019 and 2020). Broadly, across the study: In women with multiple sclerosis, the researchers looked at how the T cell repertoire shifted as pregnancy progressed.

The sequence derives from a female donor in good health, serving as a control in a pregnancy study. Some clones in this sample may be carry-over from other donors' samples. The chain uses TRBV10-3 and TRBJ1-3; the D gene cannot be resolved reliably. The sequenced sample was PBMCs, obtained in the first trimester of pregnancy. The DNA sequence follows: TGTGCCATGAAGGAGGCCGATGCAGCTAACACCATATATTTT. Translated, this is CAMKEADAANTIYF.